This T cell receptor (beta chain) was captured by sequencing in a study of blood T cell repertoires in COVID-19. Study information: Donors in the United States, Italy and Spain gave samples during acute or convalescent COVID-19. T cells, B-cell-depleted T cells, or PBMCs provided the cDNA or gDNA that served as material.

V was trimmed by 7 bases and J by 3 bases, leaving 10 bases between them. The V gene's germline CDR1 is SGHNT and CDR2 YYREEE (reference sequence). CDR3 length equals 13 residues. Methods used by the authors: By means of reference gene primer amplification, nucleated cell counts were estimated. Method: immunoSEQ multiplex PCR; TCRdb's copy keeps in-frame clones and lacks some. The D gene and trimming were derived from the DNA, and the V and J assignments and clone size from that table. The table has over 130,000 clones, approximately 90% seen once. The TCR sequence derives from an elderly woman with acute or convalescent COVID-19. The chain is built from TRBV5-4 and TRBJ2-2, with D possibly TRBD2 on 5 matching bases. What was sequenced was peripheral blood. The CDR3 DNA follows: TGTGCCAGCGCGGGCCGTGACACCGGGGAGCTGTTTTTT. This gives the protein CASAGRDTGELFF.